These T cell receptor beta chains were read from a single sample in a study of shared clonotypes between healthy human individuals. Data came from immunoSEQ multiplex PCR; TCRdb stores just in-frame clones and leaves some out. This repertoire shows some 2,500,000 clones, 85% to 95% found once; its top ten account for 0.37%. Material for sequencing was naive CD4+ T cells from PBMCs. The receptor source for this set is a young man in good health. Some clones in this sample may be carry-over from other donors' samples. Each CDR3 is given with its conserved first and last residue. D genes are given only for firm matches. A row's size may be missing; if present it is once, few, many or a size class.

V gene	D gene	clone size	J gene	CDR3 DNA	CDR3 protein
TRBV29-1	NA	NA	TRBJ2-3	TGCAGCGTTGGATCAAGGACGGGAGATACGCAGTATTTT	CSVGSRTGDTQYF
TRBV18	NA	NA	TRBJ1-2	TGTGCCAGCTCACCACTCACAGGCACGGGGGCAGACTATGGCTACACCTTC	CASSPLTGTGADYGYTF
TRBV19	TRBD1	NA	TRBJ1-1	TGTGCCAGTAGTCCCCAGGGGAGGGGGCAAGCTTTCTTT	CASSPQGRGQAFF
TRBV29-1	NA	NA	TRBJ2-2	TGCAGCGTAAAAGGCGGGGCAGGCACCGGGGAGCTGTTTTTT	CSVKGGAGTGELFF
TRBV6-6	NA	NA	TRBJ1-2	TGTGCCAGCAGTTATTTAGGTGGCTATGGCTACACCTTC	CASSYLGGYGYTF
TRBV30	NA	NA	TRBJ1-4	TGTGCCTGGAGTGCTGGTAATGTCCTTGAAAAACTGTTTTTT	CAWSAGNVLEKLFF
TRBV27	NA	NA	TRBJ1-2	TGTGCCAGCAGTTTATTTTCCCCCATCCATGGCTACACCTTC	CASSLFSPIHGYTF
TRBV25-1	TRBD2	NA	TRBJ2-5	TGTGCCAGCAGTGAACTGGGGGGGGAGACCCAGTACTTC	CASSELGGETQYF
TRBV4-1	TRBD1	NA	TRBJ1-1	TGCGCCAGCAGCCCCGGACAGGCCGCGGGCACTGAAGCTTTCTTT	CASSPGQAAGTEAFF
TRBV6-1	TRBD1	NA	TRBJ2-7	TGTGCCAGCAGGCCAGGGGGCCTCTACCCCTACGAGCAGTACTTC	CASRPGGLYPYEQYF
TRBV28	NA	once	TRBJ2-7	TGTGCCAGCAGTTTAGGCAGAAGCTACTACGAGCAGTACTTC	CASSLGRSYYEQYF
TRBV6-1	TRBD1	NA	TRBJ1-5	TGTGCCAGCAGTGAAGGGACAGGCTCCAATCAGCCCCAGCATTTT	CASSEGTGSNQPQHF
TRBV6-5	TRBD1	once	TRBJ1-2	TGTGCCAGCAGGGCAGGGGGTGGCTACACCTTC	CASRAGGGYTF
TRBV30	TRBD2	NA	TRBJ2-7	TGTGCCTGCCGGGCGGGAGTGTCTTACGAGCAGTACTTC	CACRAGVSYEQYF
TRBV27	NA	NA	TRBJ2-1	TGTGCCAGCAGTTATTACAATGAGCAGTTCTTC	CASSYYNEQFF
TRBV11-3	NA	once	TRBJ2-1	TGTGCCAGCAGCTTATCGGGAAATGAGCAGTTCTTC	CASSLSGNEQFF
TRBV15	TRBD1	NA	TRBJ2-5	TGTGCCACCAGCAGAGACCTTCCGAGACAGGGGATGGGAGAGACCCAGTACTTC	CATSRDLPRQGMGETQYF
TRBV30	NA	NA	TRBJ1-4	TGTGCCTCACAACTTGCGCAGGGCTTAAGTAATGAAAAACTGTTTTTT	CASQLAQGLSNEKLFF
TRBV7-8	NA	NA	TRBJ1-2	TGTGCCAGCAGCATCAGGACCTTTTATGGCTACACCTTC	CASSIRTFYGYTF
TRBV5-1	NA	NA	TRBJ2-1	TGCGCCAGCAGCTTAAACAGGTTGAGCTCCTACAATGAGCAGTTCTTC	CASSLNRLSSYNEQFF
TRBV28	TRBD1	NA	TRBJ1-5	TGTGCCAGCAGTGGGGGGACAGGGAAGCATCAGCCCCAGCATTTT	CASSGGTGKHQPQHF
TRBV5-1	NA	NA	TRBJ1-1	TGCGCCAGCAGCTTGGGGGTAGACAGGACCACGAACACTGAAGCTTTCTTT	CASSLGVDRTTNTEAFF
TRBV2	NA	NA	TRBJ1-5	TGTGCCAGCAGTGAGTCGGACAGACGCAATCAGCCCCAGCATTTT	CASSESDRRNQPQHF
TRBV5-5	TRBD2	NA	TRBJ2-1	TGTGCCAGCAGCTCCGTTGGTAGCGGGAGTACGGATGAGCAGTTCTTC	CASSSVGSGSTDEQFF
TRBV28	NA	NA	TRBJ1-1	TGTGCCAGCAGACCACACCAGAACACTGAAGCTTTCTTT	CASRPHQNTEAFF
TRBV21-1	NA	NA	TRBJ2-7	TGTGCCAGCAGCCCGGAGTTTTGGGTGCGGGAGCAGTACTTC	CASSPEFWVREQYF
TRBV5-1	TRBD1	NA	TRBJ2-7	TGCGCCAGCAGCCACACCGGGGACAGCCAATACGAGCAGTACTTC	CASSHTGDSQYEQYF
TRBV7-6	TRBD2	NA	TRBJ2-3	TGTGCCAGCAGCTCCCGGCGGGAGGCAGATACGCAGTATTTT	CASSSRREADTQYF
TRBV2	TRBD2	NA	TRBJ2-1	TGTGCCAGCAGGGCCCCTGGGCGGGAGGTCTACAATGAGCAGTTCTTC	CASRAPGREVYNEQFF
TRBV10-2	TRBD1	NA	TRBJ2-3	TGCGCCAGCAGCGGACAGGGGGCAGATACGCAGTATTTT	CASSGQGADTQYF
TRBV10-2	NA	once	TRBJ1-1	TGCGCCAGTCAATTTACCCAGAACACTGAAGCTTTCTTT	CASQFTQNTEAFF